These 6 T cell receptor beta chains were sequenced from one sample in a study of a mutant IDH1 vaccine in newly diagnosed glioma. No antigen has been identified for these receptors. TCRdb keeps only in-frame clones here, not all; method: immunoSEQ multiplex PCR. The table shows about 21,000 clones, with roughly nine tenths occurring only once. Time point here: week 11, during vaccination. The vaccine gave 300 ug of a 20-mer mutant IDH1 peptide subcutaneously per dose. Sequenced material: PBMCs, taken from a glioma patient whose treatment included an IDH1 peptide vaccine. The receptors were gathered from a woman in her thirties or forties with glioma.

V gene TRBV6-5 combines with J gene TRBJ2-1; 7 bases fit TRBD2. The trim removed 0 bases at V and 3 bases at J, leaving 5 bases unmatched. This CDR3 contains 16 residues. Germline V CDR1 and CDR2: MNHEY, SVGAGI. As DNA, the CDR3 is TGTGCCAGCAGTTACTCTGCTAGCGGAGGCTACAATGAGCAGTTCTTC. Protein: CASSYSASGGYNEQFF.

CDR3 sequence (DNA): TGCGCCAGCAGCTTGATGGAGGGACCCTACGAGCAGTACTTC. Residues: CASSLMEGPYEQYF. This chain joins TRBV5-1 and TRBJ2-7; the D gene is possibly TRBD2 (6 bases). V was clipped by 1 base and J by 2 bases, with 10 bases between them. CDR3 length: 14 residues. CDR1 is SGHRS and CDR2 is YFSETQ in the germline V gene.

The chain couples TRBV9 to TRBJ2-7; 7 nucleotides match TRBD2. This CDR3 comprises 15 residues. Germline V CDR1 and CDR2: SGDLS, YYNGEE. With 5 bases clipped from V and 3 bases from J, the junction kept 11 bases outside the gene matches. CDR3 sequence: CASSSEERGVYEQYF. The CDR3 DNA reads TGTGCCAGCAGTTCCGAAGAGCGGGGTGTCTACGAGCAGTACTTC.

The chain carries TRBV7-2 and TRBJ1-2; 7 nucleotides align to TRBD1. V shed 3 bases and J 4 bases; nucleotides not matched to a gene: 5. The CDR3 sequence is 14 residues long. Looked up from germline, CDR1 is SGHTA and CDR2 is FQGNSA. CDR3 residues: CASSFRDSFYGYTF. The CDR3 DNA is TGTGCCAGCAGCTTCCGGGACAGCTTCTATGGCTACACCTTC.

The chain combines TRBV5-1 with TRBJ1-1, with TRBD1 matching 8 bases. Germline CDR1 reads SGHRS; CDR2 reads YFSETQ. Unmatched junction bases numbered 12, after V lost 4 bases and J lost 1 base. This CDR3 spans 17 amino acids. This chain's CDR3 is CASSAGQVNRPNTEAFF. In DNA, the CDR3 is TGCGCCAGCAGCGCGGGACAGGTCAATCGTCCGAACACTGAAGCTTTCTTT.

The chain joins TRBV2 to TRBJ1-1; 8 nucleotides agree with TRBD1. The CDR3 spans 15 residues. The V gene's germline CDR1 is SNHLY and CDR2 FYNNEI. Germline trimming cut 3 bases from V and 6 bases from J; bases unmatched to any gene: 9. The CDR3 loop reads CASSETDRVWSEAFF. The CDR3 bases are TGTGCCAGCAGTGAGACGGACAGGGTATGGTCTGAAGCTTTCTTT. The full variable domain, rest sourced from reference TRBV2 and TRBJ1-1, is EPEVTQTPSHQVTQMGQEVILRCVPISNHLYFYWYRQILGQKVEFLVSFYNNEISEKSEIFDDQFSVERPDGSNFTLKIRSTKLEDSAMYFCASSETDRVWSEAFFGQGTRLTVV.